These 16 T cell receptor beta chains were sequenced from one sample in a study of T cells after posttransplantation cyclophosphamide. Sampled 1 year posttransplant, controls received myeloablative marrow transplants, methotrexate and a calcineurin inhibitor. Measured with immunoSEQ multiplex PCR; TCRdb has only the in-frame clones, and not every one. The sample lists over 15,000 clones; 85% were seen once. Source: PBMCs, taken after allogeneic stem cell transplant with calcineurin inhibitor and methotrexate. The receptors come from a female patient under 30 who received an allogeneic stem cell transplant from an unrelated donor, was CMV-positive, and had acute and chronic GVHD. Part of the T cell pool may stem from the graft donor.

The chain has TRBV5-1 and TRBJ1-1; D possibly corresponds to TRBD1 (5 bases). CDR3 size: 14 residues. With 1 base removed from V and 1 base from J, the gap between germline ends came to 8 bases. The V gene's germline CDR1 is SGHRS and CDR2 YFSETQ. CDR3 bases: TGCGCCAGCAGCTTGCAGGGATGGAACACTGAAGCTTTCTTT. It codes for CASSLQGWNTEAFF.

This sequence joins TRBV29-1 and TRBJ2-3; D might be TRBD1 (5 bases). The CDR3 loop spans 15 amino acids. The germline V gene encodes CDR1 SQVTM and CDR2 ANQGSEA. V was shortened by 2 bases and J by 0 bases, with 12 bases between the two germline ends. CDR3 sequence (DNA): TGCAGCGTTGAAAGGGGCAGGGCGAGCACAGATACGCAGTATTTT. Amino acid sequence: CSVERGRASTDTQYF.

This clone has only a few counts. The chain uses TRBV5-4 and TRBJ1-3; 9 bases fit TRBD1. CDR1 and CDR2 (germline): SGHNT, YYREEE (reference sequence). The CDR3 is made up of 15 amino acids. V was clipped by 4 bases and J by 0 bases; unmatched bases: 2. The CDR3 protein is CASSRTGVSGNTIYF. Here the CDR3 DNA reads TGTGCCAGCAGCCGGACAGGGGTCTCTGGAAACACCATATATTTT.

The chain combines TRBV19 with TRBJ2-1; weak D call: TRBD1 (5 bases). The CDR3 runs 14 residues. The germline V and J ends were trimmed by 6 bases and 7 bases, with 16 bases remaining between them. Germline CDR1 is LNHDA and CDR2 is SQIVND (reference sequence). CDR3: CASRSLGASNEQFF. The CDR3 nucleotides read TGTGCCAGTAGGTCCCTAGGGGCCTCGAATGAGCAGTTCTTC.

The rearrangement joins TRBV28 to TRBJ1-4; TRBD1 might be the D (6 bases). Germline CDR1 is MDHEN and CDR2 is SYDVKM. V gave up 5 bases and J gave up 4 bases, with 11 bases separating them. The CDR3 length is 14 residues. CDR3 residues: CASSRTARNEKLFF. The CDR3 DNA reads as TGTGCCAGCAGTCGGACAGCCCGTAATGAAAAACTGTTTTTT.

The rearrangement joins TRBV5-6 to TRBJ1-5; TRBD1 matches at 7 bases. From germline, CDR1 is SGHDT and CDR2 YYEEEE. V was pared by 1 base and J by 3 bases, with 4 bases of the junction left unmatched. This CDR3 comprises 15 residues. This chain's CDR3 is CASSLWDSLNQPQHF. The CDR3 DNA reads TGTGCCAGCAGCTTGTGGGACAGCCTCAATCAGCCCCAGCATTTT. Full variable domain (rest looked up from reference TRBV5-6 and TRBJ1-5): DAGVTQSPTHLIKTRGQQVTLRCSPKSGHDTVSWYQQALGQGPQFIFQYYEEEERQRGNFPDRFSGHQFPNYSSELNVNALLLGDSALYLCASSLWDSLNQPQHFGDGTRLSIL.

Only one count was recorded for this clone. The genes are TRBV6-5 and TRBJ1-1; 9 bases line up with TRBD1. The CDR3 is 13 amino acids. Germline-derived CDR1 and CDR2 are MNHEY and SVGAGI. Trimming cost V 2 bases and J 11 bases; bases outside gene matches: 6. This chain's CDR3 is CASSYRGTGRAFF. The DNA of the CDR3 is TGTGCCAGCAGTTACAGGGGGACAGGGCGGGCTTTCTTT.

This chain connects TRBV9 to TRBJ2-2, with 10 bases aligning to TRBD2. Germline V gives CDR1 SGDLS, CDR2 YYNGEE. J lost 6 bases, V lost 0 bases, and 8 bases had no gene match. This CDR3 is 17 amino acids long. The CDR3: CASSVEISGRKPGELFF. DNA of the CDR3: TGTGCCAGCAGCGTAGAGATTAGCGGGAGGAAGCCCGGGGAGCTGTTTTTT.

This chain connects TRBV19 to TRBJ1-1, with unresolved D. Germline loops: CDR1 LNHDA, CDR2 SQIVND (reference sequence). This CDR3 region has 15 residues. With 1 base removed from V and 0 bases from J, the gap between germline ends came to 9 bases. The CDR3 spells CASSIAPTMNTEAFF. As DNA, the CDR3 is TGTGCCAGTAGTATAGCGCCGACTATGAACACTGAAGCTTTCTTT.

The chain links TRBV9 to TRBJ2-3; D perhaps matches TRBD1 (5 bases). Trimming removed 0 bases at V and 0 bases at J, with 8 bases between. In germline, CDR1 is SGDLS, CDR2 YYNGEE. The CDR3 has 15 residues. The CDR3 loop is CASSVGTSSTDTQYF. The CDR3 bases are TGTGCCAGCAGCGTAGGGACATCTAGCACAGATACGCAGTATTTT.

The V call is TRBV7-9, the J call TRBJ2-7; D call uncertain. The CDR3 is made up of 14 amino acids. The germline V gene encodes CDR1 SEHNR and CDR2 FQNEAQ (reference sequence). V lost 5 bases and J 0 bases, leaving 11 bases between the germline ends. The CDR3 DNA is TGTGCCAGCAGCCCCCGCAGTACCTCCTACGAGCAGTACTTC. Translation: CASSPRSTSYEQYF.

A few counts support this clone. The chain couples TRBV6-6 to TRBJ1-2; tentatively, D is TRBD1 (6 bases). V was cut by 6 bases and J by 1 base, with 9 bases left in between. The CDR3 totals 13 residues. Germline CDR1 reads MNHNY; CDR2 reads SVGAGI (reference sequence). In DNA form, the CDR3 reads TGTGCCAGCAGCGGACAGATTAACTATGGCTACACCTTC. Its protein product is CASSGQINYGYTF.

The chain is built from TRBV5-1 and TRBJ1-2; D is unclear. Trimming shortened V by 3 bases and J by 3 bases, and 6 bases separated the two germline ends. The CDR3 has 12 amino acids. CDR1 and CDR2 from the germline V gene are SGHRS and YFSETQ. The CDR3 DNA follows: TGCGCCAGCAGCTCCGCGGACTATGGCTACACCTTC. It translates to CASSSADYGYTF.

The chain uses TRBV18 and TRBJ1-2, with TRBD1 matching 9 bases. Looked up from germline, CDR1 is KGHSH and CDR2 is LQKENI. The V segment lost 1 base and the J segment 7 bases; nucleotides outside the gene matches: 7. The CDR3 loop spans 15 amino acids. CDR3 DNA sequence: TGTGCCAGCTCACCACTATTTACAGGGGGCGGTGGCTACACCTTC. It encodes CASSPLFTGGGGYTF.

The chain has TRBV19 and TRBJ2-1; 9 bases match TRBD2. Germline V CDR1 and CDR2: LNHDA, SQIVND (reference sequence). Trimming removed 5 bases from V and 8 bases from J; junction bases left unmatched: 4. The CDR3 runs to 13 residues. The CDR3 nucleotides read TGTGCCAGTAGTGGGGTAGCGGGAGATGAGCAGTTCTTC. Protein: CASSGVAGDEQFF.

The CDR3: CASSEEGWTEAFF. In DNA form, the CDR3 reads TGTGCCAGCAGTGAGGAGGGTTGGACTGAAGCTTTCTTT. V and J are TRBV2 and TRBJ1-1; unclear D gene. The germline V gene encodes CDR1 SNHLY and CDR2 FYNNEI. The CDR3 length is 13 residues. V lost 3 bases and J lost 5, with 10 bases in between.